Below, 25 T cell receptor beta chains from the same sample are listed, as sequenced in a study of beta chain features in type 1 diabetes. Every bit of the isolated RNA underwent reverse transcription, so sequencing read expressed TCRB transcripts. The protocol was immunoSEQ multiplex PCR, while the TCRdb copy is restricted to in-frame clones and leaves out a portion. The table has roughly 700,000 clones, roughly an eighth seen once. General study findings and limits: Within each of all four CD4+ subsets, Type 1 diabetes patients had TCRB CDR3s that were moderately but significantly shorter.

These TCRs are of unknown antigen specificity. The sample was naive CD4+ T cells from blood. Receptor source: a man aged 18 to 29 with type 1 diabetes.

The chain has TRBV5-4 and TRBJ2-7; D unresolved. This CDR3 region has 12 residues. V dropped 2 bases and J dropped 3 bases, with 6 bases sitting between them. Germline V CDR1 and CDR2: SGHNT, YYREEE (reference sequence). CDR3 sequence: CASSFNGYEQYF. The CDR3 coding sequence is TGTGCCAGCAGCTTTAACGGCTACGAGCAGTACTTC. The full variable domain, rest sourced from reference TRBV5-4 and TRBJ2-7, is ETGVTQSPTHLIKTRGQQVTLRCSSQSGHNTVSWYQQALGQGPQFIFQYYREEENGRGNFPPRFSGLQFPNYSSELNVNALELDDSALYLCASSFNGYEQYFGPGTRLTVT.

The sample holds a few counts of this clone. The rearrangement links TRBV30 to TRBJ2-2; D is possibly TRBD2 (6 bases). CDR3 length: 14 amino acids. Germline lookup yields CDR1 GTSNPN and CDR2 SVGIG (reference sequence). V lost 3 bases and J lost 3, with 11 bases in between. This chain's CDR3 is CAWRGPGDTGELFF. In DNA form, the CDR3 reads TGTGCCTGGAGGGGTCCGGGGGACACCGGGGAGCTGTTTTTT. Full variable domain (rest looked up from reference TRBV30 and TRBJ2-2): SQTIHQWPATLVQPVGSPLSLECTVEGTSNPNLYWYRQAAGRGLQLLFYSVGIGQISSEVPQNLSASRPQDRQFILSSKKLLLSDSGFYLCAWRGPGDTGELFFGEGSRLTVL.

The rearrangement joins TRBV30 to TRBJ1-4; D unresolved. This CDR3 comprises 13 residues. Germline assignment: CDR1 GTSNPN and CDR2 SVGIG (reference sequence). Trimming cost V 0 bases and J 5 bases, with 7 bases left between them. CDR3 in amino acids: CAWSVFGNEKLFF. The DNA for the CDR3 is TGTGCCTGGAGTGTATTTGGGAATGAAAAACTGTTTTTT. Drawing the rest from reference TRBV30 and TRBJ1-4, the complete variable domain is SQTIHQWPATLVQPVGSPLSLECTVEGTSNPNLYWYRQAAGRGLQLLFYSVGIGQISSEVPQNLSASRPQDRQFILSSKKLLLSDSGFYLCAWSVFGNEKLFFGSGTQLSVL.

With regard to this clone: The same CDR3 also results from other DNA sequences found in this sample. DNA of the CDR3: TGTGCCTGGAGTGTAGCAGGGGGCAATCAGCCCCAGCATTTT. Residues: CAWSVAGGNQPQHF. The rearrangement uses TRBV30 and TRBJ1-5, with D tentatively TRBD1 (6 bases). The V end was cut by 0 bases, the J end by 2 bases, with 8 bases between. Germline V gives CDR1 GTSNPN, CDR2 SVGIG (reference sequence). This CDR3 is 14 amino acids long.

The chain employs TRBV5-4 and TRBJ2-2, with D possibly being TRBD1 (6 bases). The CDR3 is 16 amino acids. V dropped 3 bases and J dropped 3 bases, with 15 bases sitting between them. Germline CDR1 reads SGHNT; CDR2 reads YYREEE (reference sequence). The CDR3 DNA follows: TGTGCCAGCAGCTCAGGGGCCTGGGGGTACACCGGGGAGCTGTTTTTT. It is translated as CASSSGAWGYTGELFF.

The CDR3 nucleotides read TGTGCCTGGAGTAGGGGGGAGGACGGCTACACCTTC. Translated, it gives CAWSRGEDGYTF. The chain has TRBV30 and TRBJ1-2, with a tentative D call TRBD1 (6 bases). V lost 2 bases and J lost 8, with 12 bases in between. Germline CDR1 and CDR2: GTSNPN and SVGIG (reference sequence). This CDR3 has 12 amino acids. Combining the CDR3 with reference TRBV30 and TRBJ1-2 gives the whole variable domain SQTIHQWPATLVQPVGSPLSLECTVEGTSNPNLYWYRQAAGRGLQLLFYSVGIGQISSEVPQNLSASRPQDRQFILSSKKLLLSDSGFYLCAWSRGEDGYTFGSGTRLTVV.

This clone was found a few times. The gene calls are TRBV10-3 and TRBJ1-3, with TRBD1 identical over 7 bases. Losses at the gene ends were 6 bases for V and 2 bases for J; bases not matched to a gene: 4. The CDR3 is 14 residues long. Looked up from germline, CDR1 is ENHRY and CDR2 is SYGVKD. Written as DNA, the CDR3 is TGTGCCATCAGAGCGGGACAGACTGGAAACACCATATATTTT. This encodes CAIRAGQTGNTIYF.

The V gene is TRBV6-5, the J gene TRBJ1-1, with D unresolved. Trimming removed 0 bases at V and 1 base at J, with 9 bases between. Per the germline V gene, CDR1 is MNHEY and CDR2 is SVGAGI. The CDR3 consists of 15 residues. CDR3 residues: CASSYSGVGNTEAFF. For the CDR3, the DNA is TGTGCCAGCAGTTACTCTGGGGTGGGGAACACTGAAGCTTTCTTT.

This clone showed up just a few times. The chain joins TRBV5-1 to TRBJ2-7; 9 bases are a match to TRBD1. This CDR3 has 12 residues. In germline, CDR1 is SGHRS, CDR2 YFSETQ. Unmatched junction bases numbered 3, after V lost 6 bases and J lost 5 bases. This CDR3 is CASNTGGNEQYF. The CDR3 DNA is TGCGCCAGCAATACAGGGGGCAACGAGCAGTACTTC.

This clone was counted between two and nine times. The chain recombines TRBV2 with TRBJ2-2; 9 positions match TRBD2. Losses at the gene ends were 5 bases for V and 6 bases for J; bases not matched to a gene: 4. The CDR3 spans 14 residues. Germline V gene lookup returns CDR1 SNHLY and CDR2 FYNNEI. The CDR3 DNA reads TGTGCCAGCAGTCCTAGCGGGGTTCCCGGGGAGCTGTTTTTT. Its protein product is CASSPSGVPGELFF.

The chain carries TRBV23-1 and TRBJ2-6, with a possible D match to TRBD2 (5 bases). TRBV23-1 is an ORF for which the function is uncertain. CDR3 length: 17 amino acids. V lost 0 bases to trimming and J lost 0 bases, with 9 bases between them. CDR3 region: CASSQSGDGSGANVLTF. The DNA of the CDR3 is TGCGCCAGCAGTCAATCGGGAGACGGCTCTGGGGCCAACGTCCTGACTTTC.

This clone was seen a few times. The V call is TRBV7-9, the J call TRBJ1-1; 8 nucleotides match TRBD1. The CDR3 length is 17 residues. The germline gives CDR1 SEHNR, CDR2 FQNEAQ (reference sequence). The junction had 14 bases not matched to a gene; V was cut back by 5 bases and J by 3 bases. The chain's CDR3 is CASSLSLVRTGHTEAFF. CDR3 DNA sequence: TGTGCCAGCAGCCTCTCGTTAGTCCGGACAGGGCACACTGAAGCTTTCTTT.

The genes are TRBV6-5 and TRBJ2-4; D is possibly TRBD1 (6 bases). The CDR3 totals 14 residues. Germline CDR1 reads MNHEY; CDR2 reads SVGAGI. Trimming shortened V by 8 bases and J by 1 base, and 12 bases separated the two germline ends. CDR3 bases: TGTGCCAGCGGTACAGGGTCGGCCAAAAACATTCAGTACTTC. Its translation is CASGTGSAKNIQYF.

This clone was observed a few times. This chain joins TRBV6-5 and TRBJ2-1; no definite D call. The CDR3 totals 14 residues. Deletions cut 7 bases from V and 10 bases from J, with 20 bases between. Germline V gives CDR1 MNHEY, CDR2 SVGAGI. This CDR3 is CASTPRPESWEQFF. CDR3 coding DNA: TGTGCCAGCACCCCAAGACCCGAGTCATGGGAGCAGTTCTTC.

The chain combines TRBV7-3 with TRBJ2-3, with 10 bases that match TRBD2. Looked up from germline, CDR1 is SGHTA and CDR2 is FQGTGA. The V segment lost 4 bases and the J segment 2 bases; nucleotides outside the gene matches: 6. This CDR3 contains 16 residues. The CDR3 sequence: CASSSGTSDLTDTQYF. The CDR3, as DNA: TGTGCCAGCAGCTCCGGGACTAGCGACCTCACAGATACGCAGTATTTT.

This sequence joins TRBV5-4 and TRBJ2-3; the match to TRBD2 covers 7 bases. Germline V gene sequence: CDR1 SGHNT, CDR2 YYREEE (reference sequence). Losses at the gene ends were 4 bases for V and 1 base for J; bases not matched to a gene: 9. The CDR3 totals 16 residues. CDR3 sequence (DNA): TGTGCCAGCAGCCCGCCGAGGCTAGCGGGCACAGATACGCAGTATTTT. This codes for CASSPPRLAGTDTQYF.

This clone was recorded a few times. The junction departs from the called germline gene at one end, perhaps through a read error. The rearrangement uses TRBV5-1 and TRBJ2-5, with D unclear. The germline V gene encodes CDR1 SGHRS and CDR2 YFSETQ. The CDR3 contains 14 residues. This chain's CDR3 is CASRLDPPVSPQYF. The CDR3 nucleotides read TGCGCCAGCAGATTGGACCCGCCGGTATCCCCCCAGTACTTC.

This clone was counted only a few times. As DNA, the CDR3 is TGTGCCAGCAGTGCAGGACTAGCGGGGGTTTGGTACTTC. Amino acids: CASSAGLAGVWYF. This chain uses TRBV28 with TRBJ2-7, with 13 bases lining up with TRBD2. CDR1 and CDR2 (germline): MDHEN, SYDVKM. The CDR3 sequence is 13 residues long. J gave up 12 bases and V 5 bases, and 7 bases lay outside the gene matches.

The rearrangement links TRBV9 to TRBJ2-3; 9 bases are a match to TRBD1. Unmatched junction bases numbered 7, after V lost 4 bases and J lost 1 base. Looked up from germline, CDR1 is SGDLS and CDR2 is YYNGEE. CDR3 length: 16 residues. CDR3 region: CASSPWGDRGTDTQYF. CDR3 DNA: TGTGCCAGCAGCCCTTGGGGGGACAGGGGCACAGATACGCAGTATTTT. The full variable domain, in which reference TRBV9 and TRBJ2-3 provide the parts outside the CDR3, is DSGVTQTPKHLITATGQRVTLRCSPRSGDLSVYWYQQSLDQGLQFLIQYYNGEERAKGNILERFSAQQFPDLHSELNLSSLELGDSALYFCASSPWGDRGTDTQYFGPGTRLTVL.

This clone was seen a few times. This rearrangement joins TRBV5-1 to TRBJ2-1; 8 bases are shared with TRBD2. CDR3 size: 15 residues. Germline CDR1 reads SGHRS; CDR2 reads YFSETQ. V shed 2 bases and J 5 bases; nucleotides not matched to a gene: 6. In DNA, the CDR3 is TGCGCCAGCAGCTTCGGGACTAGAAACGACAATGAGCAGTTCTTC. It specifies CASSFGTRNDNEQFF.

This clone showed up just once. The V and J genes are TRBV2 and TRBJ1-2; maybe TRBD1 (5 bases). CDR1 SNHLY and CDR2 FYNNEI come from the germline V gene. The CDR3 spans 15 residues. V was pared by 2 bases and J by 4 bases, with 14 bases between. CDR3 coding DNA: TGTGCCAGCAGTGAAAGGACACCTCTGAGCTATGGCTACACCTTC. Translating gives CASSERTPLSYGYTF.

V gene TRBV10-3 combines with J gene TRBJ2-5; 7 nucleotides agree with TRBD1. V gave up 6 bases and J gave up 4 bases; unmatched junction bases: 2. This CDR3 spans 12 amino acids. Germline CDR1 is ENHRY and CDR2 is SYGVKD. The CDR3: CAISGTAETQYF. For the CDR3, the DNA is TGTGCCATCAGCGGGACAGCAGAGACCCAGTACTTC.

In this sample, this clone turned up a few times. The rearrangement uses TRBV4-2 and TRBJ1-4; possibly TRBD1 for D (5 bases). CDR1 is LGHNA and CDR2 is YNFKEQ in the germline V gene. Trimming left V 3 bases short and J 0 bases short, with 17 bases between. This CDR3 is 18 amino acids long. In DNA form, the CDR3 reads TGTGCCAGCAGCCATCAAGGGACTGCAGATGCAACTAATGAAAAACTGTTTTTT. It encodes CASSHQGTADATNEKLFF.

The chain's CDR3 is CASSAPGQGQETQYF. CDR3 in DNA: TGTGCCAGCAGCGCCCCGGGACAGGGTCAAGAGACCCAGTACTTC. The chain couples TRBV9 to TRBJ2-5; 9 positions match TRBD1. With 3 bases clipped from V and 2 bases from J, the junction kept 5 bases outside the gene matches. This CDR3 contains 15 residues. Germline V gene lookup returns CDR1 SGDLS and CDR2 YYNGEE.

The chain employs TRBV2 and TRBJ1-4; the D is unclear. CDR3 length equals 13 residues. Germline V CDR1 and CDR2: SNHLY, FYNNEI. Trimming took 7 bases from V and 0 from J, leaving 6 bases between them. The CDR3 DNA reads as TGTGCCAGCAATCTGGCAACTAATGAAAAACTGTTTTTT. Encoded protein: CASNLATNEKLFF.